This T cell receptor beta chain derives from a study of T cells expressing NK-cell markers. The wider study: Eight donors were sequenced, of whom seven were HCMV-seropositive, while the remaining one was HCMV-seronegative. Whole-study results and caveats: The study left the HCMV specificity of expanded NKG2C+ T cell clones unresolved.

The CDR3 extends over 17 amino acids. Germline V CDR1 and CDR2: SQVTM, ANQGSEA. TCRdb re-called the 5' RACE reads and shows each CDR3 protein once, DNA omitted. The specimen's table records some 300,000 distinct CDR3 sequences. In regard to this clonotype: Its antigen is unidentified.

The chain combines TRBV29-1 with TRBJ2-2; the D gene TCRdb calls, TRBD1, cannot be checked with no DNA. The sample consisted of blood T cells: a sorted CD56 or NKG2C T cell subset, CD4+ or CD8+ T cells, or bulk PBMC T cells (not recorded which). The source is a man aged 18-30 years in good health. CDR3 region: CSVAGLASGGGTGELFF.